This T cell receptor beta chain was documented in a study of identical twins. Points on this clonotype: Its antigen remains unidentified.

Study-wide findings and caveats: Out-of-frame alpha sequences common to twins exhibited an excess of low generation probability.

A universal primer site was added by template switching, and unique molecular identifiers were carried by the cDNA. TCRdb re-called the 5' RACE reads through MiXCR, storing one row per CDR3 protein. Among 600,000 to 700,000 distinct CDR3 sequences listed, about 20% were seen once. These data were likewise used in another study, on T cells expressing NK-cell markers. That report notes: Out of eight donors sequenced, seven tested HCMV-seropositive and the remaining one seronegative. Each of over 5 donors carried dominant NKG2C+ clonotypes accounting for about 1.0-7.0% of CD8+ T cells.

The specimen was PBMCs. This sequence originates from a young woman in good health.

The CDR3 sequence: CASSYQGLGNQPQHF. The CDR3 DNA reads TGTGCCAGCAGTTACCAGGGTTTGGGCAATCAGCCCCAGCATTTT. This chain uses TRBV12-3 or TRBV12-4 with TRBJ1-5; tentative D call: TRBD1 (5 bases). The CDR3 loop spans 15 amino acids. V lost 4 bases and J 2 bases, leaving 12 bases between the germline ends.